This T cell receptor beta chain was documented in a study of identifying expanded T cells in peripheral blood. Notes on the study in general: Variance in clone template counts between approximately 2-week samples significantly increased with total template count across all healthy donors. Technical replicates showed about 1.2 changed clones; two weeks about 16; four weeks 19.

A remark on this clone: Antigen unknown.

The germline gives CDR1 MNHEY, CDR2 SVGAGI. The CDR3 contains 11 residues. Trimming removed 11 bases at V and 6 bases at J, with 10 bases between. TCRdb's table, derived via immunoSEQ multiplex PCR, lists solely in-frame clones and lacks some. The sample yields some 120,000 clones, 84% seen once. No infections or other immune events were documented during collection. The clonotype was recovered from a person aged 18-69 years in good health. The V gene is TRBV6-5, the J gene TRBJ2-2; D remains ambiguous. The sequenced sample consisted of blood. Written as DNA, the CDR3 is TGTGCCTCCTTCGGGCCCGGGGAGCTGTTTTTT. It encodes CASFGPGELFF.